Listed below are T cell receptor beta chains from one sample, sequenced in a study of shared clonotypes between healthy human individuals. Only in-frame clones appear in the TCRdb table, and some are missing; sequencing was by immunoSEQ multiplex PCR. The data show 2 million to 2.5 million clones, around 95% seen once. The sequencing sample was made of naive CD4+ T cells sorted from blood. These receptors originate from a young man in good health. CDR3s include the opening cysteine and the closing phenylalanine or tryptophan. D genes are given only for firm matches. Clone size is shown for a subset of rows, as once, few, many or a class of expanded clone.

NA,TRBV29-1,NA,TRBJ2-6,TGCAGCGTGGGGTACTCTGGGGCCAACGTCCTGACTTTC,CSVGYSGANVLTF
NA,TRBV7-2,NA,TRBJ1-6,TGTGCCAGCAGCTTCAGGGAGTCCTATAATTCACCCCTCCACTTT,CASSFRESYNSPLHF
NA,TRBV30,TRBD2,TRBJ2-3,TGTGCCTGGAGTGTCCCGCGGGAGTGGGCAGATACGCAGTATTTT,CAWSVPREWADTQYF
NA,TRBV6-5,TRBD2,TRBJ2-7,TGTGCCAGCAGCCGCGGCACTAGCGGGACCTACGAGCAGTACTTC,CASSRGTSGTYEQYF
NA,TRBV2,TRBD2,TRBJ2-5,TGTGCCAGCAGGGACGGACTAGTTGAGGAGACCCAGTACTTC,CASRDGLVEETQYF
once,TRBV4-2,NA,TRBJ1-6,TGTGCCAGCAGCCAAGATGAGGGGGTGGTGGCACCCCTCCACTTT,CASSQDEGVVAPLHF
NA,TRBV19,TRBD1,TRBJ2-7,TGTGCCAGTAGACCGGACAGGGGCTCCTACGAGCAGTACTTC,CASRPDRGSYEQYF
NA,TRBV25-1,NA,TRBJ1-3,TGTGCCAGCAGTGCCATTTCCGGAAACACCATATATTTT,CASSAISGNTIYF
NA,TRBV5-1,NA,TRBJ2-2,TGCGCCAGCAGCCCGCAGGGTATCGGCACCGGGGAGCTGTTTTTT,CASSPQGIGTGELFF
NA,TRBV27,NA,TRBJ1-4,TGTGCCAGCAGCGAAGGACCCTGGGCAGCTAATGAAAAACTGTTTTTT,CASSEGPWAANEKLFF
NA,TRBV30,TRBD1,TRBJ1-2,TGTGCCTGGAACTGGGACAGCAACTATGGCTACACCTTC,CAWNWDSNYGYTF
NA,TRBV5-1,NA,TRBJ2-3,TGCGCCAGCAGCGACAGCACAGATACGCAGTATTTT,CASSDSTDTQYF
NA,TRBV5-6,TRBD1,TRBJ2-1,TGTGCCAGCAGCTGGGACAGGTCTTACAATGAGCAGTTCTTC,CASSWDRSYNEQFF
once,TRBV18,TRBD1,TRBJ2-7,TGTGCCAGCGGACAGGGGTTTAAGGACGAGCAGTACTTC,CASGQGFKDEQYF
NA,TRBV7-9,TRBD2,TRBJ2-1,TGTGCCAGCAGCTTAGTGGGACTAGCTAGTGAGCAGTTCTTC,CASSLVGLASEQFF
NA,TRBV7-2,TRBD2,TRBJ2-5,TGTGCCAGCAGCCTGGGACTAGCGGGCGTTCAAGAGACCCAGTACTTC,CASSLGLAGVQETQYF
NA,TRBV5-8,NA,TRBJ1-1,TGTGCCAGCAGCCGGGACCTGAACACTGAAGCTTTCTTT,CASSRDLNTEAFF
NA,TRBV6-6,TRBD1,TRBJ2-7,TGTGCCAGCAGTTACCCACAGGGGTCAGACTCCTACGAGCAGTACTTC,CASSYPQGSDSYEQYF
few,TRBV5-1,NA,TRBJ2-5,TGCGCCAGCAGCTTGGAAGGGTTGGAGACCCAGTACTTC,CASSLEGLETQYF
NA,TRBV5-4,NA,TRBJ1-1,TGTGCCAGCAGCATAGACCGTAGTGGAGCTTTCTTT,CASSIDRSGAFF
NA,TRBV5-6,NA,TRBJ2-7,TGTGCCAGCAGCTTGGGAGGGAGTAGCTCCTACGAGCAGTACTTC,CASSLGGSSSYEQYF
NA,TRBV4-2,NA,TRBJ2-4,TGTGCCAGCAGCCAAGATAAGTGGAACATTCAGTACTTC,CASSQDKWNIQYF
NA,TRBV28,NA,TRBJ1-4,TGTGCCAGCAGTGCTCAGGAAGTGAGTTCTGAAAAACTGTTTTTT,CASSAQEVSSEKLFF
few,TRBV28,NA,TRBJ1-6,TGTGCCAGCAGTTCGAGAGGGGCAGGGAATTCACCCCTCCACTTT,CASSSRGAGNSPLHF
once,TRBV29-1,NA,TRBJ2-1,TGCAGCGTTGACGAGTCCTACAATGAGCAGTTCTTC,CSVDESYNEQFF
few,TRBV28,NA,TRBJ2-7,TGTGCCAGCAGTTTACTGGGCTACGAGCAGTACTTC,CASSLLGYEQYF
NA,TRBV7-6,TRBD2,TRBJ2-1,TGTGCCAGCAGCTTAGCGGGAGGGCCTAGGAATGAGCAGTTCTTC,CASSLAGGPRNEQFF
NA,TRBV10-1,NA,TRBJ1-2,TGCGCCAGCAGTGAGTCGGTCGGACAGACCGTCTATGGCTACACCTTC,CASSESVGQTVYGYTF